This TCR beta chain was documented in a study of Graves' ophthalmopathy and Graves' hyperthyroidism. Patients were excluded if they had other autoimmune diseases or uncontrolled infections, and likewise if pregnancy or lactation applied. Orbital computed tomography, together with clinical symptoms, serum thyroxine, TRAb and thyroid ultrasound, was used for diagnosis. The PBMCs originated from approximately 10 ml of fresh peripheral blood. At least ten counts were recorded for this clonotype. Its cognate antigen is unknown. The sequenced template was RNA, covering the TCR beta CDR3 region. RT-PCR in the first round used HTBI primers; a second-round multiplex PCR followed. TCRdb passed the multiplex PCR reads through MiXCR, listing each CDR3 protein once. The sample has hundreds of thousands of distinct CDR3 sequences, over 20% seen once; the top ten hold approximately 7%. Whole-study results and caveats: Predictions made by the model for ophthalmopathy progression reached just over 70% sensitivity and approximately 72% specificity.

Deletions cut 4 bases from V and 5 bases from J, with 14 bases between. The germline gives CDR1 SNHLY, CDR2 FYNNEI. This CDR3 spans 14 amino acids. Sequenced material: peripheral blood. The clonotype originates from a young woman with stable Graves' hyperthyroidism. Some clones in this sample may be carry-over from other donors' samples. V gene TRBV2 combines with J gene TRBJ1-1, with D possibly matching TRBD1 (5 bases). The CDR3 DNA reads TGTGCCAGCAGTGTCGGTGGGGCCGGGACTGAAGCTTTCTTT. Translation: CASSVGGAGTEAFF. The full variable domain, rest sourced from reference TRBV2 and TRBJ1-1, is EPEVTQTPSHQVTQMGQEVILRCVPISNHLYFYWYRQILGQKVEFLVSFYNNEISEKSEIFDDQFSVERPDGSNFTLKIRSTKLEDSAMYFCASSVGGAGTEAFFGQGTRLTVV.